What follows is one T cell receptor (beta chain) and its context. Its antigen target is currently unknown. Base quality data are lacking; no much larger clone is found one base away. TCR CDR3 regions were amplified from genomic DNA by multiplex PCR using the deep immunoSEQ assay. For each cell subset, the extracted genomic DNA was distributed evenly across all wells of several immunoSEQ 96-well plates, and each plate served as one replicate. For sorted subsets, about 220 ng of genomic DNA, equivalent to 25,000 to 35,000 T cell genomes, went into each replicate PCR. Purified libraries were measured with a Qubit 3.0 fluorometer, size-checked on a Bioanalyzer 2100, and measured again with the KAPA Library Quantification kit. Each immunoSEQ 96-well plate was sequenced on its own single-read 150-cycle Illumina NextSeq 550 flow cell. As for the original processing: Because the immunoSEQ output held only junctional sequences and lacked quality scores, the filtering could not match the filtering applied to full-length reads. Sequences were annotated with PyIR, a Python wrapper for IgBLAST v1.9, using IMGT germline references to assign V/J genes and CDR3. Reads were removed for weak V/J assignments (E-value above 1e-6), missing CDR3, stop codons, out-of-frame junctions, or ambiguous translated residues. A V3J clonotype was defined by an identical inferred V gene, J gene, and CDR3 amino acid sequence. Percentage overlap between repertoires was computed as shared unique clonotypes divided by the size of the smaller repertoire. Three approaches were used to assess repertoire richness: RTK rarefaction, the Chao1 estimator, and Recon v2.1 estimates of unobserved clonotypes. For all TCRbeta clonotypes obtained by the gDNA method from a few donors, generation probabilities were computed with OLGA. TCRdb stores this immuneACCESS table with in-frame sequences only. Part of the clones is absent; in the studies checked, under half of the shortfall reflects unresolved V genes, and no reason is known for the rest. V and J calls and clone size follow that table, whereas D and trimming were derived from the DNA. The sample profile shows approximately 2.5 million clones; around nine tenths of them were found once. Around 0.14% of the sample lies in the top ten.

Measured from the cysteine to the phenylalanine, the CDR3 is 18 residues long. The kept DNA is CDR3 alone, 54 bases in frame from the first base. This record belongs to a study of shared clonotypes between healthy human individuals (dated by TCRdb to about 2020). Study-wide context: The cohort comprised two women and a few men aged 18 to 49 years. For each donor, CD4 naive and CD4 memory were each run on three plates, CD8 naive on two plates, and CD8 memory on one plate. To estimate repertoire size and how much clonotypes are shared between individuals, the study performed deep sequencing of blood TCR repertoires from a few healthy adults. To increase sequencing depth and limit assay-specific biases, TCR repertoire library preparation and sequencing were carried out by different laboratories using diverse techniques. Leukapheresis yielded between about 0.94 and 9.5 billion PBMCs per donor. Results the study describes overall, beyond this receptor: Incomplete sequencing was indicated by rarefaction of sorted-subset datasets, despite the large sequencing depth. Roughly 5% of naive CD4, around 3.6% of naive CD8, around 2.3% of memory CD4, and 0.4% of memory CD8 clonotypes were shared across several donors. Based on pairwise subsampling, the degree of clonotype sharing among donors was expected to be affected by sequencing depth. Larger estimated clonotype richness was generally found for naive subsets than for memory subsets. Clonotypes shared by all four sorted-subset donors showed higher generation probabilities than non-shared clonotypes. Only blood was sampled, and tissue TCR repertoires likely differ from those in blood. Because the study included a small number of donors, the genetic and exposure-history diversity represented was limited.

Donors were healthy HIV-negative adults with no recently reported acute infections or vaccinations. Every donor was a Caucasian adult residing in Nashville, Tennessee, USA. CD4+ T cells were enriched through magnetic negative selection, after which naive cells were positively selected on CD45RA and the remaining negative fraction served as the memory subset. Blood was obtained by leukapheresis, after which PBMCs were separated by Ficoll-Histopaque density gradient centrifugation and cryopreserved in liquid nitrogen vapor phase. Purity and quantity of every magnetically sorted T cell population were checked by analytical flow cytometry. Genomic DNA was isolated from every sorted fraction and measured by UV absorbance on a Nanodrop 2000c.

This receptor chain uses TRBV21-1 and TRBJ1-6; the table's D call, TRBD1, has no DNA check behind it. TRBV21-1 is tagged as a pseudogene. Sequenced input: naive CD4+ T cells sorted from blood. The sample's cell subset or site label is to be understood as: CD45RA+ positively selected. The clonotype originates from a man aged 18 to 29 in good health. CDR3 sequence: CASSTSGYRASYNSPLHF. The nucleotide sequence reads TGTGCCAGCAGCACCTCCGGTTACAGGGCGTCCTATAATTCACCCCTCCACTTT.